This TCR beta chain was identified in a study of OX40 agonist ivuxolimab in advanced cancers. Study-wide context: The dose-escalation group included hepatocellular carcinoma, melanoma, renal cell carcinoma and head and neck cancer. Findings and caveats of the study: CD4+ and CD8+ blood T cells expanded clonally by week 6 at 0.1 to 3.0 mg/kg.

Profiling relied on immunoSEQ multiplex PCR, and the TCRdb table lists in-frame clones only, not all of them. The table shows 30,000 to 40,000 clones, with over 65% occurring only once. A word on this clone: Its antigen is still unknown.

Sequences were derived from CD4+ or CD8+ T cells sorted from blood, sampled in a trial of the OX40 agonist ivuxolimab. The origin of this receptor is an adult with an advanced solid tumor such as melanoma, head and neck, liver or kidney cancer.

In DNA form, the CDR3 reads TGCGCCTCCCAGGCCCCATCTTCCTACGAGCAGTACTTC. Protein: CASQAPSSYEQYF. The V gene is TRBV10-1, the J gene TRBJ2-7; no reliable D call. V was clipped by 11 bases and J by 1 base, with 15 bases between them. In germline, CDR1 is WNHNN, CDR2 SYGVQD (reference sequence). This CDR3 has 13 amino acids.